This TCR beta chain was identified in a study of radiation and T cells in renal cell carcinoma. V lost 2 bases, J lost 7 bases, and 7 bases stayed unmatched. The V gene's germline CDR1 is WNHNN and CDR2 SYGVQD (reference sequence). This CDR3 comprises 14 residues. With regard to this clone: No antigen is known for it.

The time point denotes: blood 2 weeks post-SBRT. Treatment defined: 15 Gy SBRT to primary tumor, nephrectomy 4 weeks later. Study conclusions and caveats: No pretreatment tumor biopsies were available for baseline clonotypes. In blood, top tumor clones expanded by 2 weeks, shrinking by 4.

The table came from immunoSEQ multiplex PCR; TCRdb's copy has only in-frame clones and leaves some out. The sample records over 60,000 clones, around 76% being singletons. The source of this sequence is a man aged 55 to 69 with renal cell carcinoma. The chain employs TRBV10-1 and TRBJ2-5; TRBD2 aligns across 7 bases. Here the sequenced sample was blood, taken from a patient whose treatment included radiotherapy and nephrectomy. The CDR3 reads CASSEKDREGTQYF. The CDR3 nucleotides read TGCGCCAGCAGTGAGAAGGATAGGGAGGGGACCCAGTACTTC.